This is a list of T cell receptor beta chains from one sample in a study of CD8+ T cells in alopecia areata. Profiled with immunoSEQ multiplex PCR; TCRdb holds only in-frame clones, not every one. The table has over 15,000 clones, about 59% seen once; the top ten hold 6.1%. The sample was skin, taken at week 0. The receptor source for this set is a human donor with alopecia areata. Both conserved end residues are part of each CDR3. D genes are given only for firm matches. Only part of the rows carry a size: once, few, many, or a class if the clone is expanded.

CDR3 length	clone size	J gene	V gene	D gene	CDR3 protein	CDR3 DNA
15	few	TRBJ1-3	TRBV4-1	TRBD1	CASSHSRQGGNTIYF	TGCGCCAGCAGCCACTCTAGACAGGGGGGAAACACCATATATTTT
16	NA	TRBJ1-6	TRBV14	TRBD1	CASSQSQRGLDSPLHF	TGTGCCAGCAGCCAATCTCAAAGGGGGCTAGATTCACCCCTCCACTTT
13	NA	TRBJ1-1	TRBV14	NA	CASSQHMNTEAFF	TGTGCCAGCAGCCAGCACATGAACACTGAAGCTTTCTTT
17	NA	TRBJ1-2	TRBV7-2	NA	CASSLEDSRISTYGYTF	TGTGCCAGCAGCTTAGAGGATTCCAGAATTTCCACCTATGGCTACACCTTC
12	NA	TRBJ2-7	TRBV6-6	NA	CASSDYTYEQYF	TGTGCCAGCAGCGACTACACCTACGAGCAGTACTTC
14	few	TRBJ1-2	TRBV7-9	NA	CASSPAGTAYGYTF	TGTGCCAGCAGCCCGGCCGGGACGGCCTATGGCTACACCTTC
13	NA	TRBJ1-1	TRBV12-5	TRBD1	CASGLSGGAEAFF	TGTGCTAGTGGTTTGTCAGGGGGTGCTGAAGCTTTCTTT
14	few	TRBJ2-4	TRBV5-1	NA	CASSLGQRENIQYF	TGCGCCAGCAGCTTGGGACAGCGCGAAAACATTCAGTACTTC
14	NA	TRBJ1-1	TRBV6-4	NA	CASSPAPGNTEAFF	TGTGCCAGCAGTCCGGCCCCGGGAAACACTGAAGCTTTCTTT
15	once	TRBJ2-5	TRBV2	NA	CASSNRAAPQETQYF	TGTGCCAGCAGTAACAGGGCCGCGCCCCAAGAGACCCAGTACTTC
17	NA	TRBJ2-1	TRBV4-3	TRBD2	CASSLPGGGSFYNEQFF	TGCGCCAGCAGCCTGCCAGGCGGGGGGAGCTTCTACAATGAGCAGTTCTTC
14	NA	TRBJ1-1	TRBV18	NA	CASSPDSGNTEAFF	TGTGCCAGCTCACCTGACAGTGGGAACACTGAAGCTTTCTTT
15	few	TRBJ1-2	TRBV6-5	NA	CASNQGRANNYGYTF	TGTGCCAGCAACCAAGGAAGAGCCAATAACTATGGCTACACCTTC
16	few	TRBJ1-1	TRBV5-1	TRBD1	CASSPRTGGQGTEAFF	TGCGCCAGCAGCCCTAGGACAGGGGGACAGGGCACTGAAGCTTTCTTT
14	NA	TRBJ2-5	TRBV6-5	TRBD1	CASRYTGGRETQYF	TGTGCCAGCAGATACACAGGGGGCAGGGAGACCCAGTACTTC
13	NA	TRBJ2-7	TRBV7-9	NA	CASSYAGDYEQYF	TGTGCCAGCAGCTACGCAGGGGACTACGAGCAGTACTTC
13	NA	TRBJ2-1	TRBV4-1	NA	CASSQATYNEQFF	TGCGCCAGCAGCCAAGCTACCTACAATGAGCAGTTCTTC
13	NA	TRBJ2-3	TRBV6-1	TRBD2	CASRRGTSGPQYF	TGTGCCAGCAGGAGAGGGACTAGCGGGCCGCAGTATTTT
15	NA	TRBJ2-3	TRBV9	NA	CASSSRDMTFDTQYF	TGTGCCAGCAGCTCCCGGGACATGACGTTTGATACGCAGTATTTT
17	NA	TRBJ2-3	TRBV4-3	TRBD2	CASSQDSVAGGTDTQYF	TGCGCCAGCAGCCAAGATTCAGTAGCGGGGGGCACAGATACGCAGTATTTT
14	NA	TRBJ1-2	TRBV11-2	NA	CASSLDLRSYGYTF	TGTGCCAGCAGCTTAGATCTTCGGAGCTATGGCTACACCTTC
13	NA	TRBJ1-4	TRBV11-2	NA	CASSRAPSEKLFF	TGTGCCAGCAGCCGGGCCCCGAGTGAAAAACTGTTTTTT
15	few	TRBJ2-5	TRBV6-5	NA	CASSYGARRQETQYF	TGTGCCAGCAGTTACGGGGCTAGACGTCAAGAGACCCAGTACTTC
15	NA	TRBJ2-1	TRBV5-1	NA	CASSLTSINYNEQFF	TGCGCCAGCAGCTTGACAAGCATAAACTACAATGAGCAGTTCTTC
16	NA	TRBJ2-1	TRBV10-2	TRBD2	CASSERGLGPYNEQFF	TGCGCCAGCAGTGAGAGGGGACTAGGCCCCTACAATGAGCAGTTCTTC
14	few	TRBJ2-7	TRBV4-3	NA	CASSQEERSYEQYF	TGCGCCAGCAGCCAAGAAGAGCGGTCCTACGAGCAGTACTTC
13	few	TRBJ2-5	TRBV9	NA	CASSVDGKETQYF	TGTGCCAGCAGCGTTGACGGAAAAGAGACCCAGTACTTC
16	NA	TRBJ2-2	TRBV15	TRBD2	CATSRDRGGLTGELFF	TGTGCCACCAGCAGAGATCGGGGGGGCCTCACCGGGGAGCTGTTTTTT
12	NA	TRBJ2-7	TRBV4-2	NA	CASSQAGGQPNF	TGTGCCAGCAGCCAAGCGGGGGGACAGCCAAACTTC
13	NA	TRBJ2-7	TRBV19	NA	CASSIRLAYEQYF	TGTGCCAGTAGTATTCGACTGGCCTACGAGCAGTACTTC
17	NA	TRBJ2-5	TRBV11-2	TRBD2	CASSLRKRGGRTETQYF	TGTGCCAGCAGCTTAAGAAAGCGGGGGGGCCGTACCGAGACCCAGTACTTC
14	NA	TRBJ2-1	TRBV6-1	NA	CASRSGKTHNEQFF	TGTGCCAGCAGATCAGGCAAAACACACAATGAGCAGTTCTTC
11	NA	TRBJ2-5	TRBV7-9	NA	CASSDLASRYF	TGTGCCAGCAGCGATCTAGCCTCCCGGTACTTC
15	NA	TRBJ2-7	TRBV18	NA	CASSPPGQTGYERYF	TGTGCCAGCTCACCACCGGGCCAGACCGGCTACGAGCGGTACTTC
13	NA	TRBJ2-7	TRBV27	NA	CASSHGGWYEQYF	TGTGCCAGCAGCCACGGCGGCTGGTACGAGCAGTACTTC
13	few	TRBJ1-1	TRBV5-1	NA	CASRTGWDTEAFF	TGCGCCAGCAGAACAGGGTGGGACACTGAAGCTTTCTTT
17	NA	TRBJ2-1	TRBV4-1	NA	CASSPPGRGPIYNEQFF	TGCGCCAGCAGCCCCCCCGGGCGGGGGCCAATCTACAATGAGCAGTTCTTC
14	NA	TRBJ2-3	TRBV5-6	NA	CASSAGVGVDTQYF	TGTGCCAGCAGCGCCGGGGTCGGGGTCGATACGCAGTATTTT
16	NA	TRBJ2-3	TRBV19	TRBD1	CASSPTGGKTADTQYF	TGTGCCAGTAGCCCGACAGGGGGCAAGACGGCAGATACGCAGTATTTT